This record looks at one T cell receptor (beta chain) sequence and its context. This entry is derived from a study of lymphopenia after photon versus proton radiotherapy. Data came from immunoSEQ multiplex PCR; TCRdb stores just in-frame clones and leaves some out. The data contain roughly 13,000 clones, about nine tenths of them singletons. Sequences were derived from peripheral blood, sampled from a patient treated with photon-based radiotherapy. This receptor was obtained from a man aged 55-75 years with pancreatic cancer.

The CDR3 region is CASMDRLTNSPLHF. CDR3 DNA sequence: TGTGCCAGTATGGACAGACTCACCAATTCACCCCTCCACTTT. V and J are TRBV19 and TRBJ1-6, with D maybe TRBD1 (6 bases). The CDR3 contains 14 residues. Germline CDR1 and CDR2: LNHDA and SQIVND (reference sequence). Trimming cost V 7 bases and J 7 bases, with 14 bases left between them.